This is a list of T cell receptor beta chains from one sample in a study of blood T cell repertoires in COVID-19. The repertoire was sequenced with immunoSEQ multiplex PCR; TCRdb's copy has only in-frame clones and lacks some. The sample lists roughly 140,000 clones; about 91% were seen once. The material sequenced was peripheral blood. Every receptor here comes from a human donor in a cohort sampled during active COVID-19. CDR3s include the opening cysteine and the closing phenylalanine or tryptophan.

TRBJ1-1	TRBV2	CASTAPAGTWGSPEAFF
TRBJ1-2	TRBV12-3/TRBV12-4	CASSWTANYGYTF
TRBJ1-1	TRBV7-2	CASSGRRLNTEAFF
TRBJ2-7	TRBV7-8	CASSPGITYEQYF
TRBJ2-2	TRBV7-9	CASRPGTGIGELFF
TRBJ1-4	TRBV27	CASSFGGNEKLFF
TRBJ1-4	TRBV9	CASSTGTGGEKLFF
TRBJ1-4	TRBV5-1	CASSLVRGTNEKLFF
TRBJ2-4	TRBV6-1	CASSEWATQAKNIQYF
TRBJ2-3	TRBV6-5	CASSSRWQGAGDTQYF
TRBJ2-3	TRBV6-5	CASRTSGGAADTQYF
TRBJ1-2	TRBV25-1	CASSPPTGTANNYGYTF
TRBJ1-6	TRBV19	CASSIDIYNSPLHF
TRBJ2-3	TRBV2	CASRASVDTQYF
TRBJ2-1	TRBV19	CASTKRGAPNEQFF
TRBJ2-7	TRBV3-1/TRBV3-2	CASSQEVVGRGTRYEQYF
TRBJ2-1	TRBV7-2	CASSLARVGLAGGSSYNEQFF
TRBJ1-1	TRBV7-8	CASSIHMNTEAFF
TRBJ1-2	TRBV7-9	CASSGTANYGYTF
TRBJ2-7	TRBV6-2/TRBV6-3	CASSYSTQGQGSYEQYF
TRBJ2-7	TRBV10-3	CAISGGQGESYEQYF
TRBJ1-1	TRBV30	CAWSVLGGSEAFF
TRBJ1-2	TRBV28	CASSLTRGYGYTF
TRBJ1-6	TRBV3-1/TRBV3-2	CASSLRDSNSPLHF
TRBJ2-7	TRBV6-5	CASSSRDFSYEQYF
TRBJ2-3	TRBV24-1	CATSDPGQEGTDTQYF
TRBJ1-5	TRBV7-3	CASSRLLTSNQPQHF
TRBJ2-7	TRBV9	CASSVGGPFSYEQYF
TRBJ2-7	TRBV6-2/TRBV6-3	CASSPLWTGRASYEQYF
TRBJ2-3	TRBV6-5	CASSYAGLSTDTQYF
TRBJ2-7	TRBV27	CASSFGRPKEQYF
TRBJ1-2	TRBV5-4	CASSLGQENYGYTF
TRBJ1-2	TRBV6-5	CASSYSRTGGGYGYTF
TRBJ1-5	TRBV5-5	CASSSGTGGGQPQHF
TRBJ2-7	TRBV6-4	CASSDSGQRGYEQYF
TRBJ2-1	TRBV30	CAWSNAGSYNEQFF
TRBJ1-2	TRBV5-8	CASSLRRNYGYTF
TRBJ2-5	TRBV19	CASGTSGGLQETQYF
TRBJ2-3	TRBV30	CAWSVGGTSGVLDTQYF
TRBJ2-2	TRBV5-4	CASRRSAGADTGELFF
TRBJ1-1	TRBV2	CASTKGPGEAFF
TRBJ1-5	TRBV19	CASSPQAGTGEQPQHF